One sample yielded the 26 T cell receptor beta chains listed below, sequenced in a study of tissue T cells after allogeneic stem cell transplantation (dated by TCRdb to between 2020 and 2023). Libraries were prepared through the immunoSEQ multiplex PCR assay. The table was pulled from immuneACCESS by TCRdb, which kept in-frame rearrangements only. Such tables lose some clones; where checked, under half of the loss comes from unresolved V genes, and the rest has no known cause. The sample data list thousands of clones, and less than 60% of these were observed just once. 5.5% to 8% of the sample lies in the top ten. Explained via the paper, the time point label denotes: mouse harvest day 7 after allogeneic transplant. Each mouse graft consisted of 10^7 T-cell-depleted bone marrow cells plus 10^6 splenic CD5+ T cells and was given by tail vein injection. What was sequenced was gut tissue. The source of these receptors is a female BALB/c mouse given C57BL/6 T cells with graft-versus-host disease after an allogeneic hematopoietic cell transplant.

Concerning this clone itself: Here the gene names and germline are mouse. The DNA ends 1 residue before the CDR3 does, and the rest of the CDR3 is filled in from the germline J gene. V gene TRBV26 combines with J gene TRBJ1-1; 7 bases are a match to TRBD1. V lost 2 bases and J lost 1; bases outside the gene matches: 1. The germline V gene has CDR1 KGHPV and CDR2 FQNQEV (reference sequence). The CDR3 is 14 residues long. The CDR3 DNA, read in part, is TGTGCCAGCAGTCTGCCAGGGGGGAACACAGAAGTCTTC. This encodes CASSLPGGNTEVF. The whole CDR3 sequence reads CASSLPGGNTEVFF.

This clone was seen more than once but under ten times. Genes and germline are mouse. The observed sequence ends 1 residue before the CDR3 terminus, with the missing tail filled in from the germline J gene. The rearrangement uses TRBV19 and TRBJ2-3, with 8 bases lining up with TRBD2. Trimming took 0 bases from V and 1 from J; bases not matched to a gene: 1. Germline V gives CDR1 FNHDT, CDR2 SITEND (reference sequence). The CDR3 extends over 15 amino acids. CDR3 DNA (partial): TGTGCCAGCAGTATAGGGGGGGGCGGTGCAGAAACGCTGTAT. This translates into CASSIGGGGAETLY. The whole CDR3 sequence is CASSIGGGGAETLYF.

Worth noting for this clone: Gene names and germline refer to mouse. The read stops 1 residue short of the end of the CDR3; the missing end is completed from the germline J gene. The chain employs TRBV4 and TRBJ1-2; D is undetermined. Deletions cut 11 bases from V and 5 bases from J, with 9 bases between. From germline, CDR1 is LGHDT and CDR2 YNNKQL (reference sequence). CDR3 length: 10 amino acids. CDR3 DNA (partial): TGTGCCCGGGCAGGTTCCGACTACACC. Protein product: CARAGSDYT. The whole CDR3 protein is CARAGSDYTF.

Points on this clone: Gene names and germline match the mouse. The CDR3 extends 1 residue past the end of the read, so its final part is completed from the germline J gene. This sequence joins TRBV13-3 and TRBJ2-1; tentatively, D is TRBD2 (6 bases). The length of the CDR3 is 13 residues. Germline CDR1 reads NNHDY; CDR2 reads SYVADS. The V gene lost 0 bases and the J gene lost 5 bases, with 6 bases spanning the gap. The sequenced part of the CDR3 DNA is TGTGCCAGCAGTGATGACTGGGATGCTGAGCAGTTC. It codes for CASSDDWDAEQF. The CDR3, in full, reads CASSDDWDAEQFF.

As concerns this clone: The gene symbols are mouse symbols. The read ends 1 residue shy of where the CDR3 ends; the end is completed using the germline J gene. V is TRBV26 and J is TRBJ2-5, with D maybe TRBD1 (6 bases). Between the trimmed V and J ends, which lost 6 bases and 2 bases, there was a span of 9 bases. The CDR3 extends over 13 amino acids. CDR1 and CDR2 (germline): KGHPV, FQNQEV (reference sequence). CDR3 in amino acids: CASSRGFQDTQYF. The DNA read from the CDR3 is TGTGCCAGCAGCAGGGGATTCCAAGACACCCAGTAC.

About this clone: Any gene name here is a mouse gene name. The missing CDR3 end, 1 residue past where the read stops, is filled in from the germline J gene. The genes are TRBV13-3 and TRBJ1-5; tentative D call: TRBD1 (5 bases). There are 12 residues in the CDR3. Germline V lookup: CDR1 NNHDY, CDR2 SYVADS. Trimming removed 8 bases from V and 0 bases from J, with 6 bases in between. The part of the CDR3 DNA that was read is TGTGCCAGGACAGATAACAACCAGGCTCCGCTT. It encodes CARTDNNQAPL. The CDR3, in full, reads CARTDNNQAPLF.

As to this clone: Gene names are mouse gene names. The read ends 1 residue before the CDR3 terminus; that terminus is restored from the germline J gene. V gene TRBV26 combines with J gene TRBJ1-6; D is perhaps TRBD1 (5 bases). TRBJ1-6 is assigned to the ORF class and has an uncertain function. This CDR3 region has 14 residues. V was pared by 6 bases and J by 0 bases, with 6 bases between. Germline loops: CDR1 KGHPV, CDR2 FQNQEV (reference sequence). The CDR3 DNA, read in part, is TGTGCCAGCAGGGACATTTCCTATAATTCGCCCCTCTAC. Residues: CASRDISYNSPLY. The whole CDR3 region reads CASRDISYNSPLYF.

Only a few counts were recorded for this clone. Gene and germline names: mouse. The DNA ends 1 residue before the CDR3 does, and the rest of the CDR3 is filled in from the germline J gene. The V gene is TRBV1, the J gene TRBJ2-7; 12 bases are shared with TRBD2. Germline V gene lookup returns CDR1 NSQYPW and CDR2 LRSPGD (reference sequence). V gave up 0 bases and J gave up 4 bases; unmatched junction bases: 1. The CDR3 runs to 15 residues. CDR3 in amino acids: CTCSADGTGGYEQYF. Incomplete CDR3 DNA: TGCACCTGCAGTGCAGATGGGACTGGGGGGTATGAACAGTAC.

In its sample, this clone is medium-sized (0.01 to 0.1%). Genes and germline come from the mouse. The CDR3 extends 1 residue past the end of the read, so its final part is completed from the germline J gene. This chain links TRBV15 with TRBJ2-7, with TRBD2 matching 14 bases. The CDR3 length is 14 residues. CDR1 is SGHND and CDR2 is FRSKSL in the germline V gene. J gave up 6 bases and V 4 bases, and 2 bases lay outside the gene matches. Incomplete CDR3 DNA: TGTGCCAGCAGTTCGGGACTGGGGGGGCTTGAACAGTAC. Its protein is CASSSGLGGLEQY. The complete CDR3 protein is CASSSGLGGLEQYF.

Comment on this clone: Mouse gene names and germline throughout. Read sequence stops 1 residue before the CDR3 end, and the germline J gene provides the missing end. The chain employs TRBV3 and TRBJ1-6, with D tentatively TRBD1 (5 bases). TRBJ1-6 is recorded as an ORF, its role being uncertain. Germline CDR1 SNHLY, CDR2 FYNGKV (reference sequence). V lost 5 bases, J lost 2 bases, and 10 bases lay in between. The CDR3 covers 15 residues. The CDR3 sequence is CASSPQGPYNSPLYF. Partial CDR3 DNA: TGTGCCAGCAGCCCCCAGGGCCCCTATAATTCGCCCCTCTAC.

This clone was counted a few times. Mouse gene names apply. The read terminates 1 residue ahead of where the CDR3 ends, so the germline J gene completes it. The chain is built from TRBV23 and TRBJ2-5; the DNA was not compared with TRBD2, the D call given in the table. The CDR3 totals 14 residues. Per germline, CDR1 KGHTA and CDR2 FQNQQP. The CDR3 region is CSSSQSRGADTQYF. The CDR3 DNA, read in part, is TGCTCCAGCAGTCAATCGAGGGGGGCTGACACCCAGTAC.

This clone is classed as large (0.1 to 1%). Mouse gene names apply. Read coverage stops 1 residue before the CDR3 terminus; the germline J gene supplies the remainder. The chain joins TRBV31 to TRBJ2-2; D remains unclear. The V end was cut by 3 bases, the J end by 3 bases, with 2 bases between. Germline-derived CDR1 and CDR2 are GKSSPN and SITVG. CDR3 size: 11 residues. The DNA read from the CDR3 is TGTGCCTGGAGCTACACCGGGCAGCTCTAC. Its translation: CAWSYTGQLY. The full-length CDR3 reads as CAWSYTGQLYF.

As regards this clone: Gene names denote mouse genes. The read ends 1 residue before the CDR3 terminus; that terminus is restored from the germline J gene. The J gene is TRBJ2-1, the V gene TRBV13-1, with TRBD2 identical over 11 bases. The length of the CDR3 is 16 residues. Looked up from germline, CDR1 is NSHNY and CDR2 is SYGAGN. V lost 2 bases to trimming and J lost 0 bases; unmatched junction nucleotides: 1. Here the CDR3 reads CASSEGTGGNYAEQFF. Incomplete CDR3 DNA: TGTGCCAGCAGTGAGGGGACTGGGGGTAACTATGCTGAGCAGTTC.

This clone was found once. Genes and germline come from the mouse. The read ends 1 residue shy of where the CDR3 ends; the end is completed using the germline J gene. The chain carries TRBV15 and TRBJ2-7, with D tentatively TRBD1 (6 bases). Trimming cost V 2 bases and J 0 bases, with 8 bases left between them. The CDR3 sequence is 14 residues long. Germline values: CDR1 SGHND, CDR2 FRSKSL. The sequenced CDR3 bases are TGTGCCAGCAGTTTAAGGGACAACTCCTATGAACAGTAC. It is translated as CASSLRDNSYEQY. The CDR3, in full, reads CASSLRDNSYEQYF.

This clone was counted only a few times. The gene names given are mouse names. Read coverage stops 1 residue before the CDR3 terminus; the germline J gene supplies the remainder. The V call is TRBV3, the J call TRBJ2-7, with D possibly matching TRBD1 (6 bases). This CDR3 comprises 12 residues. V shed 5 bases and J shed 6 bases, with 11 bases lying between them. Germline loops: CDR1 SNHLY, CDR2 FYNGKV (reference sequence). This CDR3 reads CASSPGTLEQYF. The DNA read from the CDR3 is TGTGCCAGCAGCCCCGGGACACTTGAACAGTAC.

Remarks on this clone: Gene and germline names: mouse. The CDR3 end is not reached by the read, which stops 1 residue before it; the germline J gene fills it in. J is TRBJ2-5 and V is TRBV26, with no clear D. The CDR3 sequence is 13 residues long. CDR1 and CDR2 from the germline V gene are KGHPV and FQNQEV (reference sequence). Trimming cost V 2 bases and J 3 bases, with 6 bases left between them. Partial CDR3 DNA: TGTGCCAGCAGTCTGAGGGTTCAAGACACCCAGTAC. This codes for CASSLRVQDTQY. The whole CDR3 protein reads CASSLRVQDTQYF.

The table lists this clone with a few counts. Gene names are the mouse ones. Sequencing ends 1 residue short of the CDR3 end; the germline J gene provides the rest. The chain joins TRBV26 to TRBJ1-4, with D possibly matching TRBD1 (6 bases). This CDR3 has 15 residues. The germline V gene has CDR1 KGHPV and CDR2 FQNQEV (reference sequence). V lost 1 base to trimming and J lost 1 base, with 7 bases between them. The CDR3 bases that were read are TGTGCCAGCAGTCTGTGGGACAATTCCAACGAAAGATTATTT. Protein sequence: CASSLWDNSNERLF. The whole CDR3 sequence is CASSLWDNSNERLFF.

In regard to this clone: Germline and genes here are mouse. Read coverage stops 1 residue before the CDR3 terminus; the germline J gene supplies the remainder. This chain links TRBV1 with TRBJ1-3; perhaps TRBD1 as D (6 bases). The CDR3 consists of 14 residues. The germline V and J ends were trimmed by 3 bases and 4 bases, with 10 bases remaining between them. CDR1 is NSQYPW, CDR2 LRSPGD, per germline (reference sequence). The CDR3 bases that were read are TGCACCTGCAGTGCTGCAGGGGCCGGAAATACGCTCTAT. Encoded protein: CTCSAAGAGNTLY. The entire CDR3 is CTCSAAGAGNTLYF.

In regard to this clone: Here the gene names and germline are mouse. CDR3 DNA (partial): TGTGCCAGCAGTCCCCGGCCCGCCGAAAGATTATTT. Amino acids: CASSPRPAERLF. From start to end, the CDR3 is CASSPRPAERLFF. This chain joins TRBV26 and TRBJ1-4; D gene ambiguous. The read terminates 1 residue before the CDR3 end, so the remaining end is supplied by the germline J gene. Germline CDR1 and CDR2: KGHPV and FQNQEV (reference sequence). The CDR3 runs 13 residues. The V end lost 4 bases, the J end lost 7 bases, and 10 bases lay between the germline ends. Combining the CDR3 with reference TRBV26 and TRBJ1-4 gives the whole variable domain NSKVIQTPRYLVKGQGQKAKMRCIPEKGHPVVFWYQQNKNNEFKFLINFQNQEVLQQIDMTEKRFSAECPSNSPCSLEIQSSEAGDSALYLCASSPRPAERLFFGHGTKLSVL.

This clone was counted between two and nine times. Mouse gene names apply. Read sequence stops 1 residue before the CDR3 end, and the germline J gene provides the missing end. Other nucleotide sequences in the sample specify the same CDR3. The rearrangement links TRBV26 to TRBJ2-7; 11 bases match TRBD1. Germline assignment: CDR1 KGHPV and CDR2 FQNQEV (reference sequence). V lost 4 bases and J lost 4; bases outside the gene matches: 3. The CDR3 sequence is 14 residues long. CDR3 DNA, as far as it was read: TGTGCCAGCAGTCCCGGGACAGGGGGTTATGAACAGTAC. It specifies CASSPGTGGYEQY. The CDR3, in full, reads CASSPGTGGYEQYF.

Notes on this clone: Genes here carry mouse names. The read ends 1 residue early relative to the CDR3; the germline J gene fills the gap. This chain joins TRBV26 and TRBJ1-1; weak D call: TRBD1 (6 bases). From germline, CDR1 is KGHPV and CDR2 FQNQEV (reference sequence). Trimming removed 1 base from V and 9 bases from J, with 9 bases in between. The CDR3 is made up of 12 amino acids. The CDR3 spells CASSLWGAKVFF. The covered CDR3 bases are TGTGCCAGCAGTCTGTGGGGGGCAAAAGTCTTC.

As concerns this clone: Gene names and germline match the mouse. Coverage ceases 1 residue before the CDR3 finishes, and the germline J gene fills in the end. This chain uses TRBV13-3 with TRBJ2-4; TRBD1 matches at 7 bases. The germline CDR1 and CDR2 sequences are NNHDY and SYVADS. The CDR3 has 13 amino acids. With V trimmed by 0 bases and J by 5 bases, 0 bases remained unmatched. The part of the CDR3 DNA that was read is TGTGCCAGCAGTGATGACAGGGGAAACACCTTGTAC. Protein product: CASSDDRGNTLY. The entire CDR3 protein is CASSDDRGNTLYF.

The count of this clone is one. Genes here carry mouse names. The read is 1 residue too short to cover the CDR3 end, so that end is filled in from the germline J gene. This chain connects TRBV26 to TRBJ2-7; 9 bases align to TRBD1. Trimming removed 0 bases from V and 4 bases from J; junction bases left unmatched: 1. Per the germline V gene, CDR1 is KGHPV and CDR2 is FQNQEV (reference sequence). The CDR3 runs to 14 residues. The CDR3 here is CASSLSTGGYEQYF. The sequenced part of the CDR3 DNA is TGTGCCAGCAGTCTGTCGACAGGGGGGTATGAACAGTAC.

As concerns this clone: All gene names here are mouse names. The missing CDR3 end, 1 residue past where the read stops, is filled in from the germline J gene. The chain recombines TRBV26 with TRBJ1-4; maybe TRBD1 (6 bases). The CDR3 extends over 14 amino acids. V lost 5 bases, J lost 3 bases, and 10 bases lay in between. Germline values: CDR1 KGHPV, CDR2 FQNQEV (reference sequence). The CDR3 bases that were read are TGTGCCAGCAGTTTGGGACATCCCAACGAAAGATTATTT. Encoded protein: CASSLGHPNERLF. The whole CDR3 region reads CASSLGHPNERLFF.

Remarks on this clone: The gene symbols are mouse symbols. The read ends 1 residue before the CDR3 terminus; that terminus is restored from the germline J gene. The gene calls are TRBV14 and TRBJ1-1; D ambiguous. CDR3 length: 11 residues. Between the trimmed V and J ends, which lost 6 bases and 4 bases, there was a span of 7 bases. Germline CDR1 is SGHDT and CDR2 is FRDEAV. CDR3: CASKRGTEVFF. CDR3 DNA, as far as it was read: TGTGCCAGCAAACGGGGCACAGAAGTCTTC. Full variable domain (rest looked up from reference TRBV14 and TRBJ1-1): EAGVTQSPRYAVLQEGQAVSFWCDPISGHDTLYWYQQPRDQGPQLLVYFRDEAVIDNSQLPSDRFSAVRPKGTNSTLKIQSAKQGDTATYLCASKRGTEVFFGKGTRLTVV.

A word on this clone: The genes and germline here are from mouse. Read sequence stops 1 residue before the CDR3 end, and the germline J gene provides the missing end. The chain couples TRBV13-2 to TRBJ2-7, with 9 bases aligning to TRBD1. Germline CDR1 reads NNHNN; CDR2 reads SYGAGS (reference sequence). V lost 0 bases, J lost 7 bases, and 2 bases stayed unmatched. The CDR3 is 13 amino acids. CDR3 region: CASGDGTGVEQYF. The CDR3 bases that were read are TGTGCCAGCGGTGATGGGACAGGGGTGGAACAGTAC.